Each of the 9 T cell receptor beta chains below was sequenced from the same sample in a study of blood T cell repertoires in COVID-19. Data came from immunoSEQ multiplex PCR; TCRdb stores just in-frame clones and leaves some out. The sample yields 55,000 to 95,000 clones, about 84% seen once. Sequencing used peripheral blood. The receptor set was obtained from a woman aged 55-69 years with acute or convalescent COVID-19.

This clone was counted once. The J gene is TRBJ1-1, the V gene TRBV6-5; no firm D call. The CDR3 has 13 amino acids. V shed 6 bases and J shed 1 base, with 9 bases lying between them. The germline V gene encodes CDR1 MNHEY and CDR2 SVGAGI. The CDR3 loop is CASSSHGNTEAFF. The CDR3 nucleotides are TGTGCCAGCAGCTCCCACGGGAACACTGAAGCTTTCTTT.

V is TRBV4-2 and J is TRBJ2-7; 10 bases match TRBD2. Germline CDR1 is LGHNA and CDR2 is YNFKEQ. CDR3 size: 15 residues. V shed 3 bases, J shed 3 bases, and the junction held 5 bases outside the gene matches. CDR3 amino acids: CASSQELAGHYEQYF. The CDR3 region has the DNA TGTGCCAGCAGCCAGGAACTAGCGGGGCACTACGAGCAGTACTTC.

This chain connects TRBV20-1 to TRBJ1-1, with a possible D match to TRBD1 (6 bases). Trimming took 8 bases from V and 11 from J, leaving 15 bases between them. Germline V gene lookup returns CDR1 DFQATT and CDR2 SNEGSKA (reference sequence). This CDR3 comprises 10 residues. The CDR3 region has the DNA TGCAGTACAGGGTTGTCAGGGGCTTTCTTT. Its protein product is CSTGLSGAFF.

This rearrangement joins TRBV3-1 (or the pseudogene TRBV3-2) to TRBJ1-3, with 7 bases aligning to TRBD1. Germline trimming cut 3 bases from V and 4 bases from J; bases unmatched to any gene: 9. Germline lookup yields CDR1 LGHDT and CDR2 YNNKEL (reference sequence). The CDR3 sequence is 16 residues long. CDR3 in amino acids: CASSHRPDRAGNTIYF. The DNA of the CDR3 is TGTGCCAGCAGCCATCGACCTGACAGGGCCGGAAACACCATATATTTT.

The chain combines TRBV30 with TRBJ2-3; 8 bases map to TRBD1. The CDR3 runs to 14 residues. Germline V gene data show CDR1 as GTSNPN and CDR2 as SVGIG (reference sequence). The junction had 6 bases not matched to a gene; V was cut back by 3 bases and J by 4 bases. CDR3 loop: CAWRRTGSADTQYF. The CDR3 coding sequence is TGTGCCTGGAGAAGGACAGGGAGCGCAGATACGCAGTATTTT.

The rearrangement links TRBV5-6 to TRBJ1-2; possibly TRBD1 for D (6 bases). Germline V gene lookup returns CDR1 SGHDT and CDR2 YYEEEE. CDR3 length equals 14 residues. Trimming took 2 bases from V and 6 from J, leaving 14 bases between them. The DNA of the CDR3 is TGTGCCAGCAGCTTCAGTACTGGGGGCGATGGCTACACCTTC. This encodes CASSFSTGGDGYTF. The complete variable domain, with remaining parts taken from reference TRBV5-6 and TRBJ1-2, reads DAGVTQSPTHLIKTRGQQVTLRCSPKSGHDTVSWYQQALGQGPQFIFQYYEEEERQRGNFPDRFSGHQFPNYSSELNVNALLLGDSALYLCASSFSTGGDGYTFGSGTRLTVV.

The rearrangement links TRBV30 to TRBJ1-4; D is possibly TRBD1 (5 bases). Germline CDR1 reads GTSNPN; CDR2 reads SVGIG (reference sequence). V was trimmed by 0 bases and J by 10 bases, leaving 12 bases between them. The CDR3 is 13 residues long. CDR3 in DNA: TGTGCCTGGAGTGTCTCGGGCCAGGGAAAACTGTTTTTT. This encodes CAWSVSGQGKLFF.

V gene TRBV19 combines with J gene TRBJ2-1; no reliable D call. Germline V gene lookup returns CDR1 LNHDA and CDR2 SQIVND (reference sequence). The ends were cut back, 6 bases at V and 7 bases at J, with 10 bases in the middle. This CDR3 is 12 amino acids long. The CDR3 nucleotides are TGTGCCAGTAGAAGCGCCGTAAATGAGCAGTTCTTC. Protein product: CASRSAVNEQFF.

This chain links TRBV4-1 with TRBJ2-7; D perhaps matches TRBD1 (6 bases). This CDR3 is built from 16 residues. Germline V gene lookup returns CDR1 MGHRA and CDR2 YSYEKL. Between the trimmed V and J ends, which lost 1 base and 2 bases, there was a span of 15 bases. The CDR3 is CASSQGGQGNTYEQYF. The DNA for the CDR3 is TGCGCCAGCAGCCAAGGAGGTCAGGGGAACACCTACGAGCAGTACTTC.